Included here is one T cell receptor beta chain sequence, with context. This clonotype was detected many times. Its binding antigen is unknown. Base qualities are missing; no much larger clone stands one base away. The hyperthyroidism patients were between 18 and 65 years old and newly diagnosed, with a disease duration of less than 2 months. The study excluded patients with uncontrolled infections, other autoimmune diseases, pregnancy or lactation. Diagnoses relied on clinical symptoms, serum thyroxine and TRAb, thyroid ultrasound and orbital computed tomography. For progressor patients, blood was drawn at the first diagnosis of hyperthyroidism, before any ophthalmopathy symptoms had appeared. Ficoll-Paque density gradient centrifugation was used to isolate PBMCs from 10 ml of fresh peripheral blood. Progressor patients were defined as those initially diagnosed with Graves' hyperthyroidism in whom ophthalmopathy developed during follow-up. Trizol reagent was used to extract total RNA, and RNA quality was then checked on an Agilent 2100 Bioanalyzer.

This entry is derived from a study of T cells in Graves' hyperthyroidism and ophthalmopathy (dated by TCRdb to between 2019 and 2020). Concerning the study at large: Peripheral blood was collected at initial diagnosis, before any treatment. Prospective prediction of ophthalmopathy was tested in an independent validation cohort consisting of 18 to 20 hyperthyroidism patients and around 16 patients who later progressed to ophthalmopathy. Thyroid tissue and blood T-cell repertoires from several Graves' hyperthyroidism patients were also compared in the study. A discovery cohort of roughly 100 patients, 43 with Graves' ophthalmopathy and 57 with stable Graves' hyperthyroidism, was used to find distinguishing TCR V-J signatures. After blood sampling, hyperthyroidism patients were treated with methimazole at a starting dose of 30 mg daily, and ophthalmopathy patients were treated with high-dose intravenous methylprednisolone. The paper describes TCR Vbeta CDR3 sequencing of around 140 peripheral blood samples, made up of some 40 ophthalmopathy patients, some 80 hyperthyroidism patients and some 17 progressor patients. The roughly 94 discovery patients were randomly divided into training and test sets at a 7:3 ratio. The investigation overall reported the following: A 13 V-J signature model separated ophthalmopathy from stable hyperthyroidism, with 87.88% sensitivity and 81.08% specificity in cross-validation and 80%/75% in testing. During validation, the model predicted progression to ophthalmopathy a median of roughly six months ahead of onset, with more than 60% sensitivity and around 72% specificity. Most expanded thyroid clonotypes (frequency above 0.001) were also detected in blood, a finding suggesting that blood repertoires may reflect thyroid immune responses. Sample size was not statistically predetermined, and blinding of investigators to group allocation was not performed.

The CDR3 numbers 14 residues from cysteine through phenylalanine. Only CDR3 DNA is held: 42 bases, read in frame from base 1. Here V drops 4 bases and J drops 5 bases, and the junction holds 2 bases not matched to any gene. CDR1 and CDR2 are read off the germline V gene (reference sequence) as LGHDT and YNNKEL. Amplification of TCR beta CDR3 regions was carried out from RNA transcripts. A first-round RT-PCR of the TCR CDR3 used the HTBI primer set with the Qiagen OneStep RT-PCR kit. The libraries were constructed in a second round of multiplex PCR and then size-selected and purified. Libraries were sequenced paired-end with 100 bp reads on an Illumina HiSeq2000. In the original analysis: SOAPnuke was used to process the raw data, throwing out any read that contained adapters or uncalled bases, had a mean Phred below 15, or lacked an exact constant-primer or identifier match. COPE v1.2.5 was used to merge the high-quality paired reads, and each unique nucleotide sequence was defined as a clonotype. MiTCR v1.1 was used to align the clonotypes against IMGT TRBV, TRBD and TRBJ reference segments. The analysis was restricted to V-J combinations with a frequency above 0.0001, which together covered just over 98% of the repertoires. A TCS score was defined as the ratio of F50 (clonal expansion) to E x V (chaos), with BLOSUM62-based TCRdist applied between CDR3 peptides within each V-J. Welch's t-statistics and random forest reduced around 520 V-J features to fewer than 15, which were used in a naive Bayes classifier (R e1071). The public reads were reanalyzed by TCRdb: fastp trimming at Q25, MiXCR alignment, in-frame beta chains only. Entries that share a CDR3 protein sequence are merged under the most common genes and DNA. In this record, the V and J calls reflect TCRdb's handling and not the investigators' own analysis. A total of 690,000 or so distinct CDR3 sequences appear in this sample, about 19% of them only once. Of the sample, 16% is held by the ten largest clones.

Sequencing input: blood. The receptor's source is a woman between 50 and 59 years old with Graves' hyperthyroidism that later progressed to Graves' ophthalmopathy. The chain is encoded by TRBV3-1 joined to TRBJ2-5, with 12 central nucleotides matching TRBD2. CDR3 loop: CASSLGLAGETQYF. DNA sequence: TGTGCCAGCAGCCTGGGACTAGCGGGCGAGACCCAGTACTTC.